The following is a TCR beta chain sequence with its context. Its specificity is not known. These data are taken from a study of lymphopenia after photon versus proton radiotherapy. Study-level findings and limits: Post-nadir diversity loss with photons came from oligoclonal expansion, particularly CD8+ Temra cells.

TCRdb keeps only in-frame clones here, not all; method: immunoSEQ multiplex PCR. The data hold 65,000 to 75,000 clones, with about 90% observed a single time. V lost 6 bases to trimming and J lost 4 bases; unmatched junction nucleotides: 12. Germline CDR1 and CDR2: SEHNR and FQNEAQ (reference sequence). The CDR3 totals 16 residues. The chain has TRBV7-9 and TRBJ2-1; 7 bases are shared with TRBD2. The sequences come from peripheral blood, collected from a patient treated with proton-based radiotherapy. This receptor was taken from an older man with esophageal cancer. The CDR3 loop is CASSLGLVGVYNEQFF. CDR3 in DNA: TGTGCCAGCAGTCTAGGACTAGTAGGCGTATACAATGAGCAGTTCTTC.